This record covers a single T cell receptor (beta chain). The length of the CDR3 is 14 residues. The germline V gene has CDR1 ENHRY and CDR2 SYGVKD. The ends were cut back, 2 bases at V and 3 bases at J, with 10 bases in the middle. The sample comes from a study of blood T cell repertoires in COVID-19. At the level of the study: Sources were T cells, B-cell-depleted T cells, or PBMCs; the material itself was cDNA or gDNA.

TCRdb's copy holds only in-frame clones and misses some; the assay was immunoSEQ multiplex PCR. The repertoire holds about 14,000 clones, with approximately 84% as singletons. Sequenced sample: peripheral blood. The TCR was taken from a human donor in a cohort sampled during active COVID-19. The rearrangement uses TRBV10-3 and TRBJ1-1; D might be TRBD1 (6 bases). This chain's CDR3 is CAISEAQGDTEAFF. The CDR3 DNA reads as TGTGCCATCAGTGAGGCACAGGGTGACACTGAAGCTTTCTTT.